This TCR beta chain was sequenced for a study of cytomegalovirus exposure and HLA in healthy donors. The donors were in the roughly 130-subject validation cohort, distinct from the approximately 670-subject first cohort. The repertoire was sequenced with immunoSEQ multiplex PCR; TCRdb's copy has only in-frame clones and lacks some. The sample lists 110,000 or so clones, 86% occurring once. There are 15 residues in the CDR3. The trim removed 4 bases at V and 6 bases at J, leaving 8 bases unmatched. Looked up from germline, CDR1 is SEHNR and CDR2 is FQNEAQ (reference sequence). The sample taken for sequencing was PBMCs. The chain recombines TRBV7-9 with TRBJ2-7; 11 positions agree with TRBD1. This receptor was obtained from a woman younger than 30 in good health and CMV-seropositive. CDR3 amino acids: CASSSNPGTGGEQYF. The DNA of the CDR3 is TGTGCCAGCAGCTCGAACCCCGGGACAGGGGGCGAGCAGTACTTC.